These 20 T cell receptor beta chains were sequenced from one sample in a study of shared clonotypes between healthy human individuals. The repertoire was sequenced with immunoSEQ multiplex PCR; TCRdb's copy has only in-frame clones and lacks some. Of roughly 2 million clones in the sample, 85% to 95% were seen once. Sequencing was done on a sample of naive CD4+ T cells sorted from blood. Subset given: CD45RA+ positively selected. These receptors were obtained from a man younger than 35 in good health.

Concerning this clone itself: This same CDR3 is encoded by further DNA sequences in the sample. This rearrangement joins TRBV6-5 to TRBJ2-6, with D perhaps matching TRBD2 (6 bases). The CDR3 consists of 14 residues. The V gene lost 5 bases and the J gene lost 4 bases, with 9 bases spanning the gap. Looked up from germline, CDR1 is MNHEY and CDR2 is SVGAGI. CDR3: CASSRGSGANVLTF. For the CDR3, the DNA is TGTGCCAGCAGTCGGGGGAGCGGGGCCAACGTCCTGACTTTC.

As regards this clone: Other DNA sequences in the sample encode the same CDR3. The rearrangement links TRBV28 to TRBJ2-7, with D hard to call. The germline V and J ends were trimmed by 6 bases and 2 bases, with 5 bases remaining between them. The CDR3 consists of 11 residues. CDR1 and CDR2 from the germline V gene are MDHEN and SYDVKM. This CDR3 reads CASSRTYEQYF. In nucleotides, the CDR3 is TGTGCCAGCAGCCGAACCTACGAGCAGTACTTC. The whole variable domain, remainder taken from reference TRBV28 and TRBJ2-7, is DVKVTQSSRYLVKRTGEKVFLECVQDMDHENMFWYRQDPGLGLRLIYFSYDVKMKEKGDIPEGYSVSREKKERFSLILESASTNQTSMYLCASSRTYEQYFGPGTRLTVT.

In its sample, this clone was seen once. This sequence joins TRBV15 and TRBJ2-2; TRBD2 aligns across 8 bases. The CDR3 covers 14 residues. J lost 1 base, V lost 8 bases, and 3 bases had no gene match. The germline V gene encodes CDR1 LNHNV and CDR2 YYDKDF (reference sequence). The CDR3 coding sequence is TGTGCCACCCGGAGCGGGGGGAACACCGGGGAGCTGTTTTTT. Translating gives CATRSGGNTGELFF. The complete variable domain, with remaining parts taken from reference TRBV15 and TRBJ2-2, reads DAMVIQNPRYQVTQFGKPVTLSCSQTLNHNVMYWYQQKSSQAPKLLFHYYDKDFNNEADTPDNFQSRRPNTSFCFLDIRSPGLGDTAMYLCATRSGGNTGELFFGEGSRLTVL.

The V call is TRBV28, the J call TRBJ2-7, with D perhaps TRBD1 or TRBD2 (5 bases each). V lost 6 bases and J 6 bases, leaving 15 bases between the germline ends. Germline CDR1 MDHEN, CDR2 SYDVKM. The CDR3 runs 13 residues. In nucleotides, the CDR3 is TGTGCCAGCAGGGCCGGGACCCCTTTCGAGCAGTACTTC. It translates to CASRAGTPFEQYF.

J is TRBJ2-4 and V is TRBV18; 10 bases are shared with TRBD2. V was pared by 3 bases and J by 8 bases, with 10 bases of the junction left unmatched. Germline V lookup: CDR1 KGHSH, CDR2 LQKENI. The CDR3 contains 16 residues. In DNA form, the CDR3 reads TGTGCCAGCTCACCGAACCTACTAGCGGGAAAGGACATTCAGTACTTC. Translating it yields CASSPNLLAGKDIQYF.

J is TRBJ2-3 and V is TRBV10-3; maybe TRBD2 (5 bases). V was cut by 5 bases and J by 2 bases, with 11 bases left in between. The CDR3 runs to 14 residues. Looked up from germline, CDR1 is ENHRY and CDR2 is SYGVKD. The DNA for the CDR3 is TGTGCCATCAGTCTGGAGGAGCCCACAGATACGCAGTATTTT. The encoded protein is CAISLEEPTDTQYF.

This chain uses TRBV4-1 with TRBJ2-3, with D hard to call. The germline V and J ends were trimmed by 3 bases and 0 bases, with 16 bases remaining between them. Per germline, CDR1 MGHRA and CDR2 YSYEKL. This CDR3 comprises 17 residues. The CDR3 DNA is TGCGCCAGCAGCCAGGGCCCGTCCATCCGAAGCACAGATACGCAGTATTTT. Its translation is CASSQGPSIRSTDTQYF.

The genes are TRBV19 and TRBJ1-2; 9 positions agree with TRBD1. Germline values: CDR1 LNHDA, CDR2 SQIVND (reference sequence). J lost 5 bases, V lost 6 bases, and 7 bases had no gene match. The CDR3 has 14 residues. CDR3 nucleotides: TGTGCCAGTAGGATACAGGGGACAGGGTATGGCTACACCTTC. It codes for CASRIQGTGYGYTF. Looking up the rest from reference TRBV19 and TRBJ1-2 gives the full variable domain: DGGITQSPKYLFRKEGQNVTLSCEQNLNHDAMYWYRQDPGQGLRLIYYSQIVNDFQKGDIAEGYSVSREKKESFPLTVTSAQKNPTAFYLCASRIQGTGYGYTFGSGTRLTVV.

This clone occurred a few times. This sequence joins TRBV30 and TRBJ1-2; TRBD1 agrees at 7 bases. Trimming cost V 4 bases and J 4 bases; bases outside gene matches: 6. CDR1 and CDR2 from the germline V gene are GTSNPN and SVGIG (reference sequence). This CDR3 comprises 13 residues. In DNA, the CDR3 is TGTGCCTGGACAACAGGGGAGGGCTATGGCTACACCTTC. Encoded protein: CAWTTGEGYGYTF.

The chain is built from TRBV4-3 and TRBJ2-3; weak D call: TRBD1 (7 bases). The germline V gene encodes CDR1 LGHNA and CDR2 YSLEER. Trimming pared 1 base from V and 2 bases from J, leaving 16 bases between. This CDR3 is built from 17 residues. CDR3 in amino acids: CASSQGRQGLFTDTQYF. CDR3 coding DNA: TGCGCCAGCAGCCAAGGGAGACAGGGACTTTTCACAGATACGCAGTATTTT.

The chain employs TRBV28 and TRBJ1-3, with D possibly TRBD1 on 5 matching bases. Trimming removed 2 bases from V and 5 bases from J, with 13 bases in between. The CDR3 extends over 15 amino acids. Germline assignment: CDR1 MDHEN and CDR2 SYDVKM. CDR3 sequence: CASSLDSSNRNTIYF. CDR3 sequence (DNA): TGTGCCAGCAGTTTAGACAGCAGTAATAGAAACACCATATATTTT.

V gene TRBV7-9 combines with J gene TRBJ2-1; 9 nucleotides match TRBD1. The CDR3 sequence is 15 residues long. CDR1 and CDR2 from the germline V gene are SEHNR and FQNEAQ (reference sequence). After removal of 1 base from V and 6 bases from J, the junction contained 4 bases not matched to a gene. As DNA, the CDR3 is TGTGCCAGCAGCTTAGGGACAGGGGCCGCCAATGAGCAGTTCTTC. This codes for CASSLGTGAANEQFF.

This chain uses TRBV4-1 with TRBJ2-1, with D perhaps matching TRBD1 (6 bases). This CDR3 contains 16 residues. The germline V gene encodes CDR1 MGHRA and CDR2 YSYEKL. V gave up 1 base and J gave up 4 bases, with 14 bases separating them. The CDR3 loop is CASSQGRTEIYNEQFF. Here the CDR3 DNA reads TGCGCCAGCAGCCAAGGAAGGACAGAGATTTACAATGAGCAGTTCTTC.

J is TRBJ2-7 and V is TRBV6-5; the D gene is possibly TRBD2 (5 bases). V was pared by 5 bases and J by 1 base, with 15 bases between. Germline V CDR1 and CDR2: MNHEY, SVGAGI. The CDR3 runs 15 residues. The CDR3 sequence is CASSPTAGGSYEQYF. For the CDR3, the DNA is TGTGCCAGCAGTCCAACGGCAGGAGGATCCTACGAGCAGTACTTC.

The chain couples TRBV10-3 to TRBJ2-7; the D gene could be TRBD1 or TRBD2 (6 bases each). Germline V gene data show CDR1 as ENHRY and CDR2 as SYGVKD. Trimming removed 8 bases at V and 1 base at J, with 15 bases between. The CDR3 covers 14 residues. CDR3 amino acids: CAIGGLEGSYEQYF. The CDR3 DNA reads TGTGCCATCGGGGGGCTGGAGGGGTCCTACGAGCAGTACTTC.

Points on this clone: Other DNA sequences of this sample code for an identical CDR3. V usage is TRBV7-2 and J usage is TRBJ2-5; the D is unclear. CDR3 length: 13 residues. In germline, CDR1 is SGHTA, CDR2 FQGNSA. Trimming removed 1 base at V and 5 bases at J, with 8 bases between. The CDR3 DNA is TGTGCCAGCAGCTTAGGTGCTGGGGAGACCCAGTACTTC. It specifies CASSLGAGETQYF.

As concerns this clone: The same CDR3 can be traced to other DNA sequences in this sample. The chain joins TRBV7-9 to TRBJ2-5; D remains ambiguous. The CDR3 contains 14 residues. V lost 1 base to trimming and J lost 2 bases, with 8 bases between them. Germline V gene lookup returns CDR1 SEHNR and CDR2 FQNEAQ (reference sequence). The CDR3 nucleotides read TGTGCCAGCAGCTTAGATCGTGGACAAGAGACCCAGTACTTC. Protein: CASSLDRGQETQYF.

Turning to this clone: Other DNA sequences in the sample encode the same CDR3. The chain couples TRBV18 to TRBJ2-3; D is unresolved. V lost 6 bases, J lost 1 base, and 8 bases lay in between. CDR1 is KGHSH, CDR2 LQKENI, per germline. The CDR3 is 13 amino acids. CDR3: CASSPDRTDTQYF. Here the CDR3 DNA reads TGTGCCAGCTCGCCTGACCGCACAGATACGCAGTATTTT. The variable domain in full, completed from reference TRBV18 and TRBJ2-3, reads NAGVMQNPRHLVRRRGQEARLRCSPMKGHSHVYWYRQLPEEGLKFMVYLQKENIIDESGMPKERFSAEFPKEGPSILRIQQVVRGDSAAYFCASSPDRTDTQYFGPGTRLTVL.

This sequence joins TRBV7-9 and TRBJ2-7, with 11 bases identical to TRBD2. V gave up 0 bases and J gave up 0 bases; unmatched junction bases: 4. Per the germline V gene, CDR1 is SEHNR and CDR2 is FQNEAQ (reference sequence). The CDR3 consists of 17 residues. Here the CDR3 DNA reads TGTGCCAGCAGCTTAGCGATGACTAGCGGGATCTCCTACGAGCAGTACTTC. Translated: CASSLAMTSGISYEQYF. The variable domain in full, completed from reference TRBV7-9 and TRBJ2-7, reads DTGVSQNPRHKITKRGQNVTFRCDPISEHNRLYWYRQTLGQGPEFLTYFQNEAQLEKSRLLSDRFSAERPKGSFSTLEIQRTEQGDSAMYLCASSLAMTSGISYEQYFGPGTRLTVT.

The genes are TRBV28 and TRBJ1-5; tentative D call: TRBD1 (5 bases). Germline V gene lookup returns CDR1 MDHEN and CDR2 SYDVKM. CDR3 length: 12 amino acids. Trimming removed 8 bases from V and 4 bases from J, with 9 bases in between. CDR3 loop: CASGDFNQPQHF. Here the CDR3 DNA reads TGTGCCAGCGGGGACTTTAATCAGCCCCAGCATTTT.